These T cell receptor beta chains were read from a single sample in a study of T cell repertoires in cytomegalovirus infection. TCRdb processed the reads anew with MiXCR; each CDR3 protein has one entry. Counted here are about 600,000 distinct CDR3 sequences, roughly 24% occurring once; the ten biggest clones make up roughly 8%. Sequenced material: CD8+ T cells from PBMCs. These receptors were collected from a human donor in good health (CMV status not recorded). Some clones in this sample may be carry-over from other donors' samples. Each CDR3 is given with its conserved first and last residue. A D gene is named only where the DNA matches it firmly. Rows give clone size only sometimes, using once, few, many, or a class for an expanded clone.

clone size	V gene	D gene	J gene	CDR3 protein	CDR3 DNA
many	TRBV7-2	NA	TRBJ1-5	CASSLAGVGQPQHF	TGTGCCAGCAGCTTAGCGGGTGTAGGTCAGCCCCAGCATTTT
few	TRBV7-9	NA	TRBJ2-3	CASSSHVDAPGADTQYF	TGTGCCAGCAGCTCCCATGTTGACGCCCCCGGGGCAGATACGCAGTATTTT
many	TRBV28	NA	TRBJ2-3	CASSLIAHLTDTQYF	TGTGCCAGCAGTTTAATAGCGCACCTCACAGATACGCAGTATTTT
few	TRBV5-4	NA	TRBJ1-2	CASSLGGPGLGYTF	TGTGCCAGCAGCTTGGGGGGGCCTGGATTGGGCTACACCTTC
NA	TRBV29-1	NA	TRBJ2-5	CSVLTGRQETQYF	TGCAGCGTTTTAACAGGGAGACAAGAGACCCAGTACTTC
many	TRBV7-9	NA	TRBJ1-1	CASSHRVNTEAFF	TGTGCCAGCAGCCACAGGGTGAACACTGAAGCTTTCTTT
NA	TRBV19	TRBD1	TRBJ1-1	CASSISEGAWTEAFF	TGTGCCAGTAGTATATCAGAGGGGGCTTGGACTGAAGCTTTCTTT
few	TRBV4-1	NA	TRBJ1-1	CASSQEWGLNTEAFF	TGCGCCAGCAGCCAAGAGTGGGGTCTCAACACTGAAGCTTTCTTT
few	TRBV19	NA	TRBJ2-1	CASRGKEDFYNEQFF	TGTGCCAGTAGGGGGAAGGAAGATTTCTACAATGAGCAGTTCTTC
NA	TRBV6-6	TRBD1	TRBJ1-2	CASSYSDRGLYGYTF	TGTGCCAGCAGTTACTCGGACAGGGGGCTCTATGGCTACACCTTC
many	TRBV7-9	NA	TRBJ2-1	CASSPDRREQFF	TGTGCCAGCAGCCCCGACAGAAGGGAGCAGTTCTTC
NA	TRBV6-2/TRBV6-3	TRBD2	TRBJ2-1	CASMPGLGRNKQFF	TGTGCCAGCATGCCGGGACTAGGGAGAAATAAGCAGTTCTTC
few	TRBV3-1	NA	TRBJ2-1	CASSPGDPLGNEQFF	TGTGCCAGCAGCCCGGGGGACCCCTTGGGAAATGAGCAGTTCTTC
many	TRBV27	NA	TRBJ2-1	CASLNRYNEQFF	TGTGCCAGCCTGAATCGATACAATGAGCAGTTCTTC
NA	TRBV6-2/TRBV6-3	TRBD1	TRBJ2-1	CASEVGTAFNEQFF	TGTGCCAGCGAAGTGGGGACAGCGTTCAATGAGCAGTTCTTC
few	TRBV20-1	TRBD2	TRBJ2-3	CSARTSGGGDTQYF	TGCAGTGCGCGGACTAGCGGGGGAGGAGATACGCAGTATTTT
many	TRBV7-8	TRBD1	TRBJ1-5	CASSPRTGTYQPQHF	TGTGCCAGCAGCCCCCGGACAGGGACGTATCAGCCCCAGCATTTT
many	TRBV28	NA	TRBJ2-1	CASSLSLTGNFSYNEQFF	TGTGCCAGCAGTTTATCCTTGACAGGCAATTTCTCCTACAATGAGCAGTTCTTC
few	TRBV12-5	NA	TRBJ1-2	CASVLAANYGYTF	TGTGCTAGTGTCCTAGCAGCTAACTATGGCTACACCTTC
NA	TRBV6-5	TRBD2	TRBJ2-2	CASSYPGLAVGSGGELFF	TGTGCCAGCAGTTACCCGGGACTAGCGGTCGGAAGCGGCGGGGAGCTGTTTTTT
NA	TRBV10-3	NA	TRBJ2-3	CAISGAEPSDTQYF	TGTGCCATCAGTGGGGCGGAGCCCTCAGATACGCAGTATTTT
few	TRBV6-2/TRBV6-3	NA	TRBJ1-2	CASSFVDGNYGYTF	TGTGCCAGCAGTTTCGTCGACGGGAACTATGGCTACACCTTC
NA	TRBV25-1	TRBD1	TRBJ2-1	CASRDPGQGGNEQFF	TGTGCCAGCAGGGATCCGGGACAGGGGGGGAATGAGCAGTTCTTC
NA	TRBV12-5	NA	TRBJ2-3	CASGSGSTDTQYF	TGTGCTAGTGGCTCGGGTAGTACAGATACGCAGTATTTT
many	TRBV28	TRBD2	TRBJ2-3	CASSLSGGAWDTQYF	TGTGCCAGCAGCCTTAGCGGGGGGGCTTGGGATACGCAGTATTTT
many	TRBV7-6	TRBD1	TRBJ1-1	CASSHDRVVGYTEAFF	TGTGCCAGCAGTCATGACAGGGTCGTTGGGTACACTGAAGCTTTCTTT
NA	TRBV28	NA	TRBJ2-2	CASNRGSVNTGELFF	TGTGCCAGCAACAGAGGGTCAGTCAACACCGGGGAGCTGTTTTTT
few	TRBV20-1	NA	TRBJ2-3	CSADFLRGGSSTDTQYF	TGCAGTGCAGACTTTCTCCGGGGCGGATCTAGCACAGATACGCAGTATTTT
few	TRBV9	TRBD2	TRBJ2-1	CASSVSSGGTPFYNEQFF	TGTGCCAGCAGCGTTAGTAGCGGGGGCACCCCCTTTTACAATGAGCAGTTCTTC
NA	TRBV6-1	NA	TRBJ2-1	CASSAIDRLYNEQFF	TGTGCCAGCAGTGCAATCGACAGGTTGTACAATGAGCAGTTCTTC
NA	TRBV12-5	NA	TRBJ2-7	CASGSDSSYEQYF	TGTGCTAGTGGGTCCGACAGTTCCTACGAGCAGTACTTC
NA	TRBV5-4	NA	TRBJ2-1	CASSSGLETYNEQFF	TGTGCCAGCAGCTCTGGACTGGAAACCTACAATGAGCAGTTCTTC
NA	TRBV5-5	NA	TRBJ2-5	CASSLRRRELQETQYF	TGTGCCAGCAGCTTGCGGAGGCGAGAGCTCCAAGAGACCCAGTACTTC
NA	TRBV2	NA	TRBJ2-1	CASIVRDKPYNEQFF	TGTGCCAGCATAGTCCGGGACAAGCCCTACAATGAGCAGTTCTTC
NA	TRBV29-1	NA	TRBJ2-1	CSVAEEASGYEQFF	TGCAGCGTCGCCGAAGAGGCCTCGGGCTATGAGCAGTTCTTC
few	TRBV14	TRBD1	TRBJ1-3	CASSNRGAGNTIYF	TGTGCCAGCAGCAACAGGGGCGCGGGAAACACCATATATTTT
NA	TRBV4-3	NA	TRBJ1-3	CASSQGPPGSSGNTIYF	TGCGCCAGCAGCCAAGGGCCCCCAGGGAGCTCTGGAAACACCATATATTTT
few	TRBV11-2	NA	TRBJ2-2	CASSLGSVSNTGELFF	TGTGCCAGCAGCTTAGGGTCTGTGTCGAACACCGGGGAGCTGTTTTTT
many	TRBV7-9	NA	TRBJ2-5	CASTQPFLGEPETQYF	TGTGCCAGCACCCAACCCTTCCTTGGTGAACCGGAGACCCAGTACTTC
NA	TRBV12-3/TRBV12-4	NA	TRBJ1-1	CASSPEADSWNTEAFF	TGTGCCAGCAGCCCTGAGGCTGACAGTTGGAACACTGAAGCTTTCTTT
many	TRBV4-1	TRBD2	TRBJ2-3	CASSQDPLAGVLDTQYF	TGCGCCAGCAGCCAAGATCCGCTAGCGGGGGTTCTAGATACGCAGTATTTT
NA	TRBV11-2	TRBD1	TRBJ2-6	CASRQDRGSGANVLTF	TGTGCCAGCAGGCAAGACAGGGGATCCGGGGCCAACGTCCTGACTTTC
many	TRBV12-3/TRBV12-4	NA	TRBJ1-4	CASTGAGVEKLFF	TGTGCCAGCACCGGGGCAGGGGTTGAAAAACTGTTTTTT
few	TRBV7-9	NA	TRBJ2-1	CASSSLGQPVYNEQFF	TGTGCCAGCAGCTCCCTGGGGCAGCCAGTCTACAATGAGCAGTTCTTC
NA	TRBV12-3/TRBV12-4	NA	TRBJ2-7	CASSLGLRDEQYF	TGTGCCAGCAGTTTGGGTCTTAGGGACGAGCAGTACTTC
few	TRBV7-4	NA	TRBJ1-1	CASSSTTGVSLEAFF	TGTGCCAGCAGCTCTACGACAGGCGTCTCCCTTGAAGCTTTCTTT
few	TRBV7-6	NA	TRBJ2-6	CASSLARGLAGANVLTF	TGTGCCAGCAGCTTAGCCAGGGGATTAGCTGGGGCCAACGTCCTGACTTTC